This T cell receptor beta chain was found in a study of T cell responses to AZD1222 COVID-19 vaccine. As to this clone: Its antigen is as yet unknown.

Only in-frame clones appear in the TCRdb table, and some are missing; sequencing was by immunoSEQ multiplex PCR. Among about 140,000 clones listed, more than 85% were seen once. The germline gives CDR1 MNHEY, CDR2 SMNVEV (reference sequence). This CDR3 region has 13 residues. V shed 3 bases and J shed 3 bases, with 6 bases lying between them. Study-wide points: Vaccine-associated CD4 TCRs ranged over spike, dominating at 160-218 and 743-854. Spike-specific TCR breadth and depth both grew after two AZD1222 doses. Clonal diversity may have been underestimated, and the donors were mostly white British, with more females than males. The study sampled repertoires only after the peak T cell response.

The chain employs TRBV27 and TRBJ1-5; D remains unclear. This clonotype was sampled from an adult in good health. Sequencing used peripheral blood, obtained on day 0 of AZD1222 vaccination. The CDR3 loop reads CASSLVFNQPQHF. In nucleotides, the CDR3 is TGTGCCAGCAGTTTGGTCTTCAATCAGCCCCAGCATTTT.